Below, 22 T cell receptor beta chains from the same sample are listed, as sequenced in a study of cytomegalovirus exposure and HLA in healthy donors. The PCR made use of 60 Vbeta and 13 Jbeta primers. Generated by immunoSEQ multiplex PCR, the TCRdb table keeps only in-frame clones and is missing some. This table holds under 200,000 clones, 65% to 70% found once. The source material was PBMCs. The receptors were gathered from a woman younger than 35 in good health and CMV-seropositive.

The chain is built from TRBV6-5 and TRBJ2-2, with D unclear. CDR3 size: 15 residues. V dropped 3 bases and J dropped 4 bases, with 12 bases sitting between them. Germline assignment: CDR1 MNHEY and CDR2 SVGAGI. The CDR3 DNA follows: TGTGCCAGCAGTTATCGAGTTGTATCCACCGGGGAGCTGTTTTTT. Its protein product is CASSYRVVSTGELFF.

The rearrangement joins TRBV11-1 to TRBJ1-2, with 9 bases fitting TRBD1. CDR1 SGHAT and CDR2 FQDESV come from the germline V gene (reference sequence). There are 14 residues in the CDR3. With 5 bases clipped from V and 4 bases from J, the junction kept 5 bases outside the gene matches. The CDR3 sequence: CASSQGQGSYGYTF. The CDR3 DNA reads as TGTGCCAGCAGCCAGGGACAGGGAAGCTATGGCTACACCTTC.

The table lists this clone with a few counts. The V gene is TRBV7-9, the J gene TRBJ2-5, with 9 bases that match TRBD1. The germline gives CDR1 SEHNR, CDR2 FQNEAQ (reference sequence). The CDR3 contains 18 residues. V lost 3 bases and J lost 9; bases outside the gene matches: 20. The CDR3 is CASSFVTFDRGMGEAQYF. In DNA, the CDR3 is TGTGCCAGCAGCTTCGTTACTTTTGACAGGGGGATGGGGGAGGCCCAGTACTTC.

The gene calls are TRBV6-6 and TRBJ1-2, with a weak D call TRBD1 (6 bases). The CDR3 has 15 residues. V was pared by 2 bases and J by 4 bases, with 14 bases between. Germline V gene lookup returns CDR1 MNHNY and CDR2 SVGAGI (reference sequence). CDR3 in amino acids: CASSYPETGSYGYTF. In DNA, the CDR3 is TGTGCCAGCAGTTACCCTGAGACAGGCTCCTATGGCTACACCTTC.

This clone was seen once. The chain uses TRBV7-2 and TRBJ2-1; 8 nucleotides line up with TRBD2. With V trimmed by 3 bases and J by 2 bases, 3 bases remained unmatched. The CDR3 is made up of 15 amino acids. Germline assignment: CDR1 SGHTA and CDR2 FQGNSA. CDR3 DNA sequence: TGTGCCAGCAGCTTTACTAGCGGACCCTACAATGAGCAGTTCTTC. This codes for CASSFTSGPYNEQFF.

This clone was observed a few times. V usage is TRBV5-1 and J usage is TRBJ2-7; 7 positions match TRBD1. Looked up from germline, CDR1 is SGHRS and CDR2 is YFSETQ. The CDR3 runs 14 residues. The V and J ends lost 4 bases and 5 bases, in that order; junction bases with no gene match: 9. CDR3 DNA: TGCGCCAGCAGCCTTGGATCACAGGGGAACGAGCAGTACTTC. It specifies CASSLGSQGNEQYF.

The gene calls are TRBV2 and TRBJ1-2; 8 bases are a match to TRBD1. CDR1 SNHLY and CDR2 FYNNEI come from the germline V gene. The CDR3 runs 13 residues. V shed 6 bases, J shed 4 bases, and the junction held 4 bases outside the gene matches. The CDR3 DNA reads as TGTGCCAGCAGAACCGGGACAGGCTATGGCTACACCTTC. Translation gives CASRTGTGYGYTF. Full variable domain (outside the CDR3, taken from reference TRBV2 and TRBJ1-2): EPEVTQTPSHQVTQMGQEVILRCVPISNHLYFYWYRQILGQKVEFLVSFYNNEISEKSEIFDDQFSVERPDGSNFTLKIRSTKLEDSAMYFCASRTGTGYGYTFGSGTRLTVV.

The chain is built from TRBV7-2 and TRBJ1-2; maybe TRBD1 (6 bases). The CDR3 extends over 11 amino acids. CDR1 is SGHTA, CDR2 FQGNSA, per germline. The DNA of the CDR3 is TGTGCTTCCCTCACAGGGCGAGGCTACACCTTC. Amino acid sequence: CASLTGRGYTF.

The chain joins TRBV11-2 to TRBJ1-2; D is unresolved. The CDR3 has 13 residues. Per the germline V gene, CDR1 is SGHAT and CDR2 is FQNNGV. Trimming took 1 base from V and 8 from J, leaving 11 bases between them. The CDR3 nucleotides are TGTGCCAGCAGCTTAGCGGGAGTAAACGGCTACACCTTC. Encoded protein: CASSLAGVNGYTF.

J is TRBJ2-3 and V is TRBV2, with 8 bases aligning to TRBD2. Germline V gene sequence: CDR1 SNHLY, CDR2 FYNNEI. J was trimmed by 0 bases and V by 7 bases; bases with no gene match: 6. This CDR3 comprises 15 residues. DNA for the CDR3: TGTGCCAGCACCTTAGCGGGGACTAGCACAGATACGCAGTATTTT. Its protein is CASTLAGTSTDTQYF.

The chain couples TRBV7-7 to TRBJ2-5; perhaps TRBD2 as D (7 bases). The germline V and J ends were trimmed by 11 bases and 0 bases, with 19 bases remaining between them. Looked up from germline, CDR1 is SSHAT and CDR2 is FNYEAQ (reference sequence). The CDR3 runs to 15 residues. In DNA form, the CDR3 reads TGTGCCGCCGGGGAGGGGGGCGCTTACCAAGAGACCCAGTACTTC. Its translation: CAAGEGGAYQETQYF. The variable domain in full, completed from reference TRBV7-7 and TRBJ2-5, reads GAGVSQSPRYKVTKRGQDVTLRCDPISSHATLYWYQQALGQGPEFLTYFNYEAQPDKSGLPSDRFSAERPEGSISTLTIQRTEQRDSAMYRCAAGEGGAYQETQYFGPGTRLLVL.

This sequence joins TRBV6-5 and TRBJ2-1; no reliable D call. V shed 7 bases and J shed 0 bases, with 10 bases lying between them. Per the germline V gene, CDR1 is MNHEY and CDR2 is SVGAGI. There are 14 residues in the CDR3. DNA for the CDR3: TGTGCCAGCAAGAGACATGACTCCTACAATGAGCAGTTCTTC. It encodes CASKRHDSYNEQFF.

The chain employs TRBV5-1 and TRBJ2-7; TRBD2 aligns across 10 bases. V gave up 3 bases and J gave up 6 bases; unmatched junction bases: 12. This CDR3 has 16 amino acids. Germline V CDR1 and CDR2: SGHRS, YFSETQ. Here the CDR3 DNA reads TGCGCCAGCAGCTCAGATCCTAGCGGGAGTTTGTCCGAGCAGTACTTC. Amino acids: CASSSDPSGSLSEQYF.

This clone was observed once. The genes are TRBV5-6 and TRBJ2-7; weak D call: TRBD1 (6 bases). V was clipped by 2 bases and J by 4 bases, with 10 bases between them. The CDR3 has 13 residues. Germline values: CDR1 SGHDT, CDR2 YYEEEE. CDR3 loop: CASSFGRGYEQYF. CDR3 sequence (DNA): TGTGCCAGCAGCTTCGGCAGGGGATACGAGCAGTACTTC.

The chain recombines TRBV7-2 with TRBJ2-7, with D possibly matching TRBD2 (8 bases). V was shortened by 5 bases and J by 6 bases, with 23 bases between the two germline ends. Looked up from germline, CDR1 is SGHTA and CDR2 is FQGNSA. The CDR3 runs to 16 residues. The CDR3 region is CASSPRPGLGGLEQYF. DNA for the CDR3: TGTGCCAGCAGCCCCCGCCCGGGACTAGGGGGCCTCGAGCAGTACTTC.

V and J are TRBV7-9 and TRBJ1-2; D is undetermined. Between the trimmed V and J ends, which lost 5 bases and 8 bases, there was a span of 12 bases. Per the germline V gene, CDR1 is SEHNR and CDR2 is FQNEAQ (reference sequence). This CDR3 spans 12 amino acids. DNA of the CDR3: TGTGCCAGCAGCCAGAATACCAGAGGCTACACCTTC. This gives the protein CASSQNTRGYTF.

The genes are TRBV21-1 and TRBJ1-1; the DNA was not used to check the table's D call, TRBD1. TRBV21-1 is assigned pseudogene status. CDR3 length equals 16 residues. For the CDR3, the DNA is TGTGCCAGCAGCAAACACCGTATGATCGGACAGGATGAAGCTTTCTTT. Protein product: CASSKHRMIGQDEAFF.

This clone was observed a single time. The CDR3 protein is CASSLQDSYEQYF. The CDR3 coding sequence is TGTGCCAGCAGTTTACAGGACTCCTACGAGCAGTACTTC. This sequence joins TRBV27 and TRBJ2-5; D remains unclear. The J call may be in error: the DNA end matches TRBJ2-7 better. The CDR3 runs to 13 residues. From germline, CDR1 is MNHEY and CDR2 SMNVEV (reference sequence).

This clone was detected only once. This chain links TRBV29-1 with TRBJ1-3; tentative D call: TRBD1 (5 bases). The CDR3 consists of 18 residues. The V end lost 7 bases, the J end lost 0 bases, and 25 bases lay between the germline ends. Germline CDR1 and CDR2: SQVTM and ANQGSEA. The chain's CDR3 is CSAKGTGEFGLSGNTIYF. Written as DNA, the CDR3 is TGCAGCGCGAAGGGGACGGGGGAATTCGGGCTCTCTGGAAACACCATATATTTT.

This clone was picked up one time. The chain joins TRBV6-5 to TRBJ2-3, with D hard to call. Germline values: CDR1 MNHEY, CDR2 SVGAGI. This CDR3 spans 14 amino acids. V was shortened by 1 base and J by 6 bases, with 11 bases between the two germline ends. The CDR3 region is CASSYYVESDTQYF. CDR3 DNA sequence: TGTGCCAGCAGTTACTATGTAGAATCGGATACGCAGTATTTT.

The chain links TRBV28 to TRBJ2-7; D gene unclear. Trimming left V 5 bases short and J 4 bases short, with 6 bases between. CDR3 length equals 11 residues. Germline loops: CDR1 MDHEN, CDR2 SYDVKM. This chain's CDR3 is CASSHRYEQYF. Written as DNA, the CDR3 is TGTGCCAGCAGTCACCGGTACGAGCAGTACTTC.

CDR3 nucleotides: TGTGCCTGGAGTGTACCGGGACAGGGAGGCAACTATGGCTACACCTTC. Its protein is CAWSVPGQGGNYGYTF. J is TRBJ1-2 and V is TRBV30; 9 positions agree with TRBD1. Trimming at V came to 0 bases and at J to 2 bases, leaving 7 bases not matched to a gene. The CDR3 sequence is 16 residues long. Germline assignment: CDR1 GTSNPN and CDR2 SVGIG (reference sequence).